These 21 T cell receptor beta chains were sequenced from one sample in a study of T cell responses to AZD1222 COVID-19 vaccine. Clones were sequenced by immunoSEQ multiplex PCR, and TCRdb holds only the in-frame ones, with some missing. The data contain around 79,000 clones, about nine tenths of them seen just once; the ten biggest clones take up around 21%. The starting material was peripheral blood, obtained on day 0 of AZD1222 vaccination. These receptors all stem from an adult in good health.

The chain recombines TRBV12-5 with TRBJ2-7; D gene ambiguous. Germline CDR1 reads LGHNT; CDR2 reads FRNRAP. CDR3 length: 12 amino acids. V was trimmed by 1 base and J by 2 bases, leaving 3 bases between them. The CDR3 reads CASGLGTYEQYF. The DNA for the CDR3 is TGTGCTAGTGGTTTGGGAACCTACGAGCAGTACTTC. Full variable domain (remainder filled in from reference TRBV12-5 and TRBJ2-7): DARVTQTPRHKVTEMGQEVTMRCQPILGHNTVFWYRQTMMQGLELLAYFRNRAPLDDSGMPKDRFSAEMPDATLATLKIQPSEPRDSAVYFCASGLGTYEQYFGPGTRLTVT.

CDR3 nucleotide sequence: TGTGCCAGCAGCTTAGATGTGAGACAGGGGGATTGGCAGCCCCAGCATTTT. Translated: CASSLDVRQGDWQPQHF. The genes are TRBV11-3 and TRBJ1-5; 9 bases fit TRBD1. The germline CDR1 and CDR2 sequences are SGHNT and YENEEA. The ends lost 0 bases at V and 7 bases at J; junction bases unmatched: 10. CDR3 length: 17 residues.

This chain connects TRBV29-1 to TRBJ2-7, with TRBD1 identical over 8 bases. Germline CDR1 is SQVTM and CDR2 is ANQGSEA. Trimming took 6 bases from V and 4 from J; bases not matched to a gene: 11. This CDR3 is built from 14 residues. CDR3 protein: CSVIHTGGSYEQYF. In nucleotides, the CDR3 is TGCAGCGTAATCCACACAGGGGGTAGTTACGAGCAGTACTTC.

This clone appeared a single time. V usage is TRBV3-1 (or the pseudogene TRBV3-2) and J usage is TRBJ2-1, with 9 positions matching TRBD1. V lost 8 bases to trimming and J lost 6 bases; unmatched junction nucleotides: 5. Looked up from germline, CDR1 is LGHDT and CDR2 is YNNKEL (reference sequence). This CDR3 contains 13 residues. DNA for the CDR3: TGTGCCAGCGGGACAGGGTTGGTCAATGAGCAGTTCTTC. It translates to CASGTGLVNEQFF.

This clone was seen more than once but under ten times. The chain recombines TRBV3-1 (or the pseudogene TRBV3-2) with TRBJ2-3; 13 bases line up with TRBD2. The CDR3 length is 21 residues. Germline assignment: CDR1 LGHDT and CDR2 YNNKEL (reference sequence). Germline trimming cut 6 bases from V and 2 bases from J; bases unmatched to any gene: 20. The CDR3 DNA sequence: TGTGCCAGCAGTAATCTGGTGGGACTAGCGGGGCTGGAGAGCCTCACAGATACGCAGTATTTT. Residues: CASSNLVGLAGLESLTDTQYF.

The V gene is TRBV7-9, the J gene TRBJ2-1; D remains ambiguous. The CDR3 spans 14 residues. Trimming stripped 1 base from V and 8 bases from J, with 12 bases between. Germline V CDR1 and CDR2: SEHNR, FQNEAQ (reference sequence). The CDR3 is CASSLDDGWDEQFF. The CDR3 region has the DNA TGTGCCAGCAGCTTAGATGACGGGTGGGATGAGCAGTTCTTC.

The chain links TRBV29-1 to TRBJ1-1; TRBD1 agrees at 10 bases. The CDR3 spans 15 residues. Losses at the gene ends were 7 bases for V and 0 bases for J; bases not matched to a gene: 8. CDR1 is SQVTM, CDR2 ANQGSEA, per germline. CDR3 coding DNA: TGCAGCGCCATGTTGGGGACAGGGGTGAACACTGAAGCTTTCTTT. Translation: CSAMLGTGVNTEAFF.

This sequence joins TRBV5-1 and TRBJ2-3; 7 positions agree with TRBD1. CDR1 is SGHRS, CDR2 YFSETQ, per germline. The trim removed 0 bases at V and 3 bases at J, leaving 7 bases unmatched. This CDR3 is 16 amino acids long. In DNA form, the CDR3 reads TGCGCCAGCAGCTTGGGTGCAGGGGGTACTACAGATACGCAGTATTTT. It is translated as CASSLGAGGTTDTQYF.

The rearrangement uses TRBV5-1 and TRBJ1-1, with D hard to call. V was trimmed by 6 bases and J by 0 bases, leaving 21 bases between them. Germline-derived CDR1 and CDR2 are SGHRS and YFSETQ. This CDR3 has 17 amino acids. The CDR3 DNA sequence: TGCGCCAGCAAAGCCTCAGCAGACTCCACGATGAACACTGAAGCTTTCTTT. This sequence encodes CASKASADSTMNTEAFF.

The gene calls are TRBV28 and TRBJ1-1; D remains ambiguous. Trimming took off 4 bases at V and 1 base at J, with 10 bases between the two ends. Germline V lookup: CDR1 MDHEN, CDR2 SYDVKM. This CDR3 is built from 14 residues. The CDR3 bases are TGTGCCAGCAGTTGGGCGGGCGGGAACACTGAAGCTTTCTTT. Amino acid sequence: CASSWAGGNTEAFF.

The chain employs TRBV7-2 and TRBJ2-7; D is uncertain. CDR3 size: 12 residues. V was cut by 8 bases and J by 2 bases, with 10 bases left in between. Germline V gene sequence: CDR1 SGHTA, CDR2 FQGNSA. CDR3 protein: CASEGIAYEQYF. In DNA, the CDR3 is TGTGCCAGCGAAGGAATTGCCTACGAGCAGTACTTC.

The V and J genes are TRBV27 and TRBJ1-5, with 7 positions matching TRBD1. V shed 7 bases and J 4 bases; nucleotides not matched to a gene: 16. The CDR3 has 17 residues. Germline loops: CDR1 MNHEY, CDR2 SMNVEV (reference sequence). CDR3 nucleotides: TGTGCCAGCAATCGAAGCAGTATCCGGGACAGAAATCAGCCCCAGCATTTT. Protein sequence: CASNRSSIRDRNQPQHF.

The sample holds one count of this clone. The chain recombines TRBV24-1 with TRBJ2-1, with TRBD1 matching over 8 bases. CDR1 and CDR2 (germline): KGHDR, SFDVKD. The CDR3 runs 15 residues. J gave up 7 bases and V 4 bases, and 8 bases lay outside the gene matches. CDR3 amino acids: CATSEDRGIENEQFF. The CDR3 nucleotides read TGTGCCACCAGTGAAGACAGGGGAATTGAAAATGAGCAGTTCTTC.

J is TRBJ2-5 and V is TRBV7-6; D may be TRBD2 (7 bases). CDR1 is SGHVS and CDR2 is FNYEAQ in the germline V gene. Between the trimmed V and J ends, which lost 1 base and 5 bases, there was a span of 14 bases. This CDR3 contains 15 residues. DNA for the CDR3: TGTGCCAGCAGCTTAGTGGGGGGGCGCGGGGAGACCCAGTACTTC. Translation gives CASSLVGGRGETQYF. Full variable domain (rest looked up from reference TRBV7-6 and TRBJ2-5): GAGVSQSPRYKVTKRGQDVALRCDPISGHVSLYWYRQALGQGPEFLTYFNYEAQQDKSGLPNDRFSAERPEGSISTLTIQRTEQRDSAMYRCASSLVGGRGETQYFGPGTRLLVL.

This clone was detected only a few times. V gene TRBV6-6 combines with J gene TRBJ2-1; 13 positions match TRBD2. J was trimmed by 8 bases and V by 5 bases; bases with no gene match: 9. The CDR3 contains 16 residues. The germline gives CDR1 MNHNY, CDR2 SVGAGI (reference sequence). The CDR3 region has the DNA TGTGCCAGCAGTCGGCGACTAGCGGGAGGAGGGGATGAGCAGTTCTTC. Protein sequence: CASSRRLAGGGDEQFF.

The CDR3 sequence: CASSWVKGGETQYF. The CDR3 DNA is TGTGCCAGCAGTTGGGTGAAGGGCGGGGAGACCCAGTACTTC. The chain carries TRBV27 and TRBJ2-5, with D possibly being TRBD2 (5 bases). This CDR3 is 14 amino acids long. Trimming stripped 4 bases from V and 5 bases from J, with 14 bases between. CDR1 is MNHEY, CDR2 SMNVEV, per germline (reference sequence).

This clone was seen just once. The genes are TRBV27 and TRBJ2-7; maybe TRBD1 (6 bases). Trimming stripped 5 bases from V and 1 base from J, with 18 bases between. Germline V gene sequence: CDR1 MNHEY, CDR2 SMNVEV (reference sequence). This CDR3 is 16 amino acids long. In nucleotides, the CDR3 is TGTGCCAGCAGTAATTCCGGGACAAGCTCATCCTACGAGCAGTACTTC. This translates into CASSNSGTSSSYEQYF.

The chain has TRBV5-4 and TRBJ2-7; TRBD1 is a possible D gene (6 bases). V gave up 0 bases and J gave up 0 bases, with 10 bases separating them. The CDR3 is made up of 15 amino acids. Looked up from germline, CDR1 is SGHNT and CDR2 is YYREEE (reference sequence). The CDR3: CASSLDGGSSYEQYF. CDR3 in DNA: TGTGCCAGCAGCTTGGATGGGGGCAGCTCCTACGAGCAGTACTTC. The entire variable domain, with the rest obtained from reference TRBV5-4 and TRBJ2-7, is as follows: ETGVTQSPTHLIKTRGQQVTLRCSSQSGHNTVSWYQQALGQGPQFIFQYYREEENGRGNFPPRFSGLQFPNYSSELNVNALELDDSALYLCASSLDGGSSYEQYFGPGTRLTVT.

This clone was seen a single time. The chain employs TRBV5-4 and TRBJ2-3, with a possible D match to TRBD2 (5 bases). Germline V gene data show CDR1 as SGHNT and CDR2 as YYREEE (reference sequence). The CDR3 consists of 15 residues. The V end was cut by 4 bases, the J end by 4 bases, with 16 bases between. CDR3 sequence (DNA): TGTGCCAGCAGCGCGGGTCGACAAGTTCCAGATACGCAGTATTTT. Its translation is CASSAGRQVPDTQYF.

V usage is TRBV27 and J usage is TRBJ2-3; D possibly uses TRBD1 or TRBD2 (5 bases each). Trimming took 4 bases from V and 1 from J, leaving 12 bases between them. CDR3 length: 15 amino acids. CDR1 and CDR2 (germline): MNHEY, SMNVEV (reference sequence). The DNA for the CDR3 is TGTGCCAGCAGTTACGGGGCCAGCCGCACAGATACGCAGTATTTT. Protein sequence: CASSYGASRTDTQYF.

The rearrangement links TRBV11-3 to TRBJ2-1; D gene uncertain. The CDR3 covers 13 residues. Trimming shortened V by 2 bases and J by 5 bases, and 7 bases separated the two germline ends. In germline, CDR1 is SGHNT, CDR2 YENEEA. CDR3 DNA: TGTGCCAGCAGCTTAAGTGGAAACAATGAGCAGTTCTTC. Residues: CASSLSGNNEQFF.